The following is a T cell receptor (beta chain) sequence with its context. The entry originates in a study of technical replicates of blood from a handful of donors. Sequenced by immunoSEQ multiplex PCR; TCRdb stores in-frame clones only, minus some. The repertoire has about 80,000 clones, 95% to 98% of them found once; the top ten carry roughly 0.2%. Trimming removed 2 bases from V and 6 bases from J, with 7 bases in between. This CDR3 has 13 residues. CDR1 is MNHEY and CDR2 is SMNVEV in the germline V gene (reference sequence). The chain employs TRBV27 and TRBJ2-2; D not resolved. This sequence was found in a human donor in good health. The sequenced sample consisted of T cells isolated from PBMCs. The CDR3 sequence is CASSLVSAGELFF. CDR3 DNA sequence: TGTGCCAGCAGTTTAGTATCGGCCGGGGAGCTGTTTTTT.